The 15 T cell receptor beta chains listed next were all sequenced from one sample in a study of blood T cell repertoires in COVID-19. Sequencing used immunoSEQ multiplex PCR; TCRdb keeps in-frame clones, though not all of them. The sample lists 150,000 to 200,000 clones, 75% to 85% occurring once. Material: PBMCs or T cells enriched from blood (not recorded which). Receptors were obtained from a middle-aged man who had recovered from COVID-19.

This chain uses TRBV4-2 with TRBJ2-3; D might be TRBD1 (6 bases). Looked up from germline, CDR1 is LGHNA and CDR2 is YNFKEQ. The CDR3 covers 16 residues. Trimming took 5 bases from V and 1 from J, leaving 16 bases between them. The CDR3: CASSSVGAAGTDTQYF. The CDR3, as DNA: TGTGCCAGCAGCTCCGTGGGGGCCGCAGGCACAGATACGCAGTATTTT.

The CDR3 DNA reads TGCGCCAGCAGCTTGGTCGGTCAGGTCCAAGAGACCCAGTACTTC. This encodes CASSLVGQVQETQYF. V gene TRBV5-1 combines with J gene TRBJ2-5; no clear D gene. Between the trimmed V and J ends, which lost 0 bases and 1 base, there was a span of 10 bases. Germline CDR1 reads SGHRS; CDR2 reads YFSETQ. CDR3 length: 15 amino acids. Together with reference TRBV5-1 and TRBJ2-5, the CDR3 gives the full variable domain: KAGVTQTPRYLIKTRGQQVTLSCSPISGHRSVSWYQQTPGQGLQFLFEYFSETQRNKGNFPGRFSGRQFSNSRSEMNVSTLELGDSALYLCASSLVGQVQETQYFGPGTRLLVL.

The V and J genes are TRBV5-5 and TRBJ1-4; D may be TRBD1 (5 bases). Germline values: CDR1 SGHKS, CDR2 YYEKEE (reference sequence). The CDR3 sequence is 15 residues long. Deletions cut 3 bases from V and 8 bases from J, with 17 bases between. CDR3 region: CASSYDGRGGEKLFF. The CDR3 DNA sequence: TGTGCCAGCAGCTATGACGGGCGGGGCGGAGAAAAACTGTTTTTT. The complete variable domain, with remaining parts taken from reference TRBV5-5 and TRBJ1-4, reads DAGVTQSPTHLIKTRGQQVTLRCSPISGHKSVSWYQQVLGQGPQFIFQYYEKEERGRGNFPDRFSARQFPNYSSELNVNALLLGDSALYLCASSYDGRGGEKLFFGSGTQLSVL.

The CDR3 loop is CASTDRGSTSTDTQYF. The CDR3, as DNA: TGTGCCAGCACCGACCGGGGGTCAACTAGCACAGATACGCAGTATTTT. This chain joins TRBV7-9 and TRBJ2-3; maybe TRBD2 (6 bases). The CDR3 is 16 residues long. Per the germline V gene, CDR1 is SEHNR and CDR2 is FQNEAQ (reference sequence). Trimming shortened V by 7 bases and J by 0 bases, and 17 bases separated the two germline ends.

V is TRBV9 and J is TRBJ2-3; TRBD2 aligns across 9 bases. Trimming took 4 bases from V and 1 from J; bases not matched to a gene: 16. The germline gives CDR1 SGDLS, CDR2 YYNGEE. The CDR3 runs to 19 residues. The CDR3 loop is CASSPRGAGGPKGTDTQYF. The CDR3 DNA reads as TGTGCCAGCAGCCCCCGGGGAGCGGGGGGCCCCAAGGGCACAGATACGCAGTATTTT. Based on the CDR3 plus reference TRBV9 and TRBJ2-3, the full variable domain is DSGVTQTPKHLITATGQRVTLRCSPRSGDLSVYWYQQSLDQGLQFLIQYYNGEERAKGNILERFSAQQFPDLHSELNLSSLELGDSALYFCASSPRGAGGPKGTDTQYFGPGTRLTVL.

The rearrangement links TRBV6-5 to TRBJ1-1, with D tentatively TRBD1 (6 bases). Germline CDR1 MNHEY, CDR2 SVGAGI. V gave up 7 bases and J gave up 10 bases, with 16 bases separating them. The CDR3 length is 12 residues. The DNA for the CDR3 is TGTGCCAGCAATATACCCGGGACACGAGCTTTCTTT. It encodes CASNIPGTRAFF.

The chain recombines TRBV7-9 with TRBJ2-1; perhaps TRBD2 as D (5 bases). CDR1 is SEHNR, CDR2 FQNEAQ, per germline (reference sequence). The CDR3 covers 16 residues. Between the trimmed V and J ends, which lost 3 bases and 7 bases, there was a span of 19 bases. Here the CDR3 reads CASSFERGFTGNEQFF. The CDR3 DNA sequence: TGTGCCAGCAGCTTTGAGCGAGGGTTCACGGGGAATGAGCAGTTCTTC.

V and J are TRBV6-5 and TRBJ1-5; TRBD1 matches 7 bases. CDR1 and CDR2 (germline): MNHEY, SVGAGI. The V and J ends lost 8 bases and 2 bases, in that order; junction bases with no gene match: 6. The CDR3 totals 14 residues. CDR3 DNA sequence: TGTGCCAGCCAGGGGGGCTCTGGCAATCAGCCCCAGCATTTT. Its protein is CASQGGSGNQPQHF.

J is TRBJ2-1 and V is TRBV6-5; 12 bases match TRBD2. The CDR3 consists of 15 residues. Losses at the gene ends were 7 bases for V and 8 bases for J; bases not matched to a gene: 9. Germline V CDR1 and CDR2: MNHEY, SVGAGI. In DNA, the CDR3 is TGTGCCAGCATCCGACTAGCGGGGGTTTTAGATGAGCAGTTCTTC. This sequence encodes CASIRLAGVLDEQFF.

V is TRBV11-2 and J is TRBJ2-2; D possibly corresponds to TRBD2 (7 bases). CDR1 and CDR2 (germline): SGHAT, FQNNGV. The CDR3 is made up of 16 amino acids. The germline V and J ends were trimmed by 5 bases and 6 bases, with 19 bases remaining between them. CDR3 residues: CASSPRPGGQAGELFF. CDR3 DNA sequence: TGTGCCAGCAGCCCCCGCCCCGGGGGGCAGGCCGGGGAGCTGTTTTTT.

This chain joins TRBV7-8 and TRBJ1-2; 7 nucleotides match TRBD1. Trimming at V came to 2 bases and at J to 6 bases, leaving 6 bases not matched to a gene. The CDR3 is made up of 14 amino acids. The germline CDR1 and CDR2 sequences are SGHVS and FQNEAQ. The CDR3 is CASSLRDRAHGYTF. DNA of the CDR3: TGTGCCAGCAGCTTAAGAGACAGGGCCCATGGCTACACCTTC.

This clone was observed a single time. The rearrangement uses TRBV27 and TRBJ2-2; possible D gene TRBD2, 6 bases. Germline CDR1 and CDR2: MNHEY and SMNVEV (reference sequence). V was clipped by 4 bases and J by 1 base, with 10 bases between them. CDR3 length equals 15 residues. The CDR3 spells CASSWRALNTGELFF. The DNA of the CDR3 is TGTGCCAGCAGTTGGAGGGCTTTGAACACCGGGGAGCTGTTTTTT.

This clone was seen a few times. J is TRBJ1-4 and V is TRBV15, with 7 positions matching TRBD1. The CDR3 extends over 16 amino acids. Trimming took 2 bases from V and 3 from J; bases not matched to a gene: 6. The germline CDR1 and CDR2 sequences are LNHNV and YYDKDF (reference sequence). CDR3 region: CATSRMTQGANEKLFF. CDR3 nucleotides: TGTGCCACCAGCAGAATGACCCAGGGGGCTAATGAAAAACTGTTTTTT.

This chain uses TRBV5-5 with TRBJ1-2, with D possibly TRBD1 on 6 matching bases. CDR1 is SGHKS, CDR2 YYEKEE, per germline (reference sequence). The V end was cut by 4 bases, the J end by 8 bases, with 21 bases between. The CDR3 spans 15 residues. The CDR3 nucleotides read TGTGCCAGCAGCATCTCAACAGGGACTACTGGGGGCTACACCTTC. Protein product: CASSISTGTTGGYTF.

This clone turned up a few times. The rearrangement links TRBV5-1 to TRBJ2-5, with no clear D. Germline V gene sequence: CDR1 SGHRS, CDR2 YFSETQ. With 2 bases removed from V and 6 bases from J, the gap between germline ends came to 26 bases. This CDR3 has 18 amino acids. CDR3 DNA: TGCGCCAGCAGCTTACAACCGTTTGGGCCCCCAGATCGACAGACCCAGTACTTC. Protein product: CASSLQPFGPPDRQTQYF. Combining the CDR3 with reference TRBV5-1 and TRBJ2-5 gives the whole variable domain KAGVTQTPRYLIKTRGQQVTLSCSPISGHRSVSWYQQTPGQGLQFLFEYFSETQRNKGNFPGRFSGRQFSNSRSEMNVSTLELGDSALYLCASSLQPFGPPDRQTQYFGPGTRLLVL.